This entry lists 21 T cell receptor beta chains sequenced from one sample in a study of response to subunit inactivated influenza vaccine (dated by TCRdb to about 2018). The protocol used for the library was RT-PCR. The run used an Illumina HiSeq 2500. Clones were called with MiXCR by TCRdb after fastp trimmed the public reads at Q25, and only in-frame beta chains were retained. Entries that share a CDR3 protein sequence are merged under the most common genes and DNA. The sample table holds hundreds of thousands of distinct CDR3 sequences, of which about 25% were seen once. The ten largest clonotypes hold approximately 2% of the sample. The sample consisted of CD4+ T cells sorted from PBMCs, taken about 5 days after vaccination. These receptors came from a man between 45 and 60 years old who received an inactivated influenza vaccine. Donor details come from another sample of the same person, matched by shared clones.

This clonotype appeared a few times. The chain combines TRBV20-1 with TRBJ1-5; 9 positions agree with TRBD1. CDR1 is DFQATT, CDR2 SNEGSKA, per germline (reference sequence). V lost 6 bases to trimming and J lost 6 bases; unmatched junction nucleotides: 3. This CDR3 has 12 residues. CDR3 nucleotides: TGCAGTGCCGGACAGGGGTTTCAGCCCCAGCATTTT. Translation gives CSAGQGFQPQHF.

The chain combines TRBV20-1 with TRBJ1-4, with 7 bases aligning to TRBD1. V gave up 5 bases and J gave up 7 bases; unmatched junction bases: 10. CDR3 length equals 14 residues. Germline CDR1 and CDR2: DFQATT and SNEGSKA (reference sequence). The CDR3 protein is CSAPPGQISEKLFF. The CDR3, as DNA: TGCAGTGCTCCCCCGGGACAGATAAGTGAAAAACTGTTTTTT.

V is TRBV5-1 and J is TRBJ2-1; 7 positions match TRBD2. The CDR3 is 16 residues long. V lost 0 bases and J lost 0; bases outside the gene matches: 3. The germline gives CDR1 SGHRS, CDR2 YFSETQ. CDR3 DNA: TGCGCCAGCAGCTTGGTTCTAGCGGCCTCCTACAATGAGCAGTTCTTC. It specifies CASSLVLAASYNEQFF.

This chain links TRBV12-3 or TRBV12-4 with TRBJ2-7; 8 bases are a match to TRBD2. The CDR3 loop spans 16 amino acids. J gave up 0 bases and V 4 bases, and 8 bases lay outside the gene matches. CDR3: CASSSRRTSRSYEQYF. DNA of the CDR3: TGTGCCAGCAGTTCCCGGAGGACTAGCCGCTCCTACGAGCAGTACTTC.

This clonotype has only a few counts. CDR3: CSARVLNEKLFF. Written as DNA, the CDR3 is TGCAGTGCCCGGGTCCTTAATGAAAAACTGTTTTTT. The rearrangement joins TRBV20-1 to TRBJ1-4; D is ambiguous. Trimming took 6 bases from V and 4 from J, leaving 9 bases between them. Germline lookup yields CDR1 DFQATT and CDR2 SNEGSKA (reference sequence). The CDR3 has 12 amino acids.

The rearrangement joins TRBV12-3 or TRBV12-4 to TRBJ1-1, with D tentatively TRBD1 (6 bases). The CDR3 covers 16 residues. Trimming left V 5 bases short and J 3 bases short, with 19 bases between. The CDR3 here is CASSRKTGRSHTEAFF. CDR3 bases: TGTGCCAGCAGTCGGAAAACAGGGAGAAGCCACACTGAAGCTTTCTTT.

This rearrangement joins TRBV20-1 to TRBJ2-7; D is unresolved. The CDR3 covers 14 residues. Germline lookup yields CDR1 DFQATT and CDR2 SNEGSKA (reference sequence). Trimming took 2 bases from V and 2 from J, leaving 13 bases between them. In nucleotides, the CDR3 is TGCAGTGCTAGAAGCAGACTCCCTCCCTACGAGCAGTACTTC. Translating it yields CSARSRLPPYEQYF.

This clonotype was observed a handful of times. V is TRBV3-1 and J is TRBJ1-5; 7 positions agree with TRBD1. This CDR3 region has 17 residues. Trimming at V came to 1 base and at J to 4 bases, leaving 10 bases not matched to a gene. Germline V gives CDR1 LGHDT, CDR2 YNNKEL (reference sequence). Here the CDR3 reads CASSQGQGSAGNQPQHF. The CDR3 bases are TGTGCCAGCAGCCAAGGACAGGGTAGCGCGGGAAATCAGCCCCAGCATTTT.

A few counts support this clonotype. The rearrangement uses TRBV5-1 and TRBJ2-7, with D unresolved. CDR3 length: 13 amino acids. Trimming cost V 4 bases and J 2 bases, with 10 bases left between them. Germline CDR1 reads SGHRS; CDR2 reads YFSETQ. The CDR3 is CASSGGRPYEQYF. CDR3 sequence (DNA): TGCGCCAGCAGCGGCGGACGGCCCTACGAGCAGTACTTC.

The chain uses TRBV10-3 and TRBJ2-3; 10 nucleotides line up with TRBD1. CDR1 is ENHRY and CDR2 is SYGVKD in the germline V gene. There are 13 residues in the CDR3. The V segment lost 4 bases and the J segment 5 bases; nucleotides outside the gene matches: 0. The CDR3 is CAISGDRGDTQYF. CDR3 DNA sequence: TGTGCCATCAGTGGGGACAGGGGAGATACGCAGTATTTT.

The chain carries TRBV12-3 or TRBV12-4 and TRBJ1-1; unclear D gene. CDR3 length equals 16 residues. V lost 0 bases and J lost 4, with 15 bases in between. CDR3 loop: CASSLAPPWLGTEAFF. CDR3 sequence (DNA): TGTGCCAGCAGTTTAGCCCCACCGTGGCTGGGCACTGAAGCTTTCTTT.

This rearrangement joins TRBV24-1 to TRBJ2-1, with D possibly TRBD2 on 6 matching bases. V lost 3 bases to trimming and J lost 7 bases, with 9 bases between them. The CDR3 is 13 amino acids. Germline assignment: CDR1 KGHDR and CDR2 SFDVKD. Here the CDR3 DNA reads TGTGCCACCAGTGATACCCTAGCGAATGAGCAGTTCTTC. Translating it yields CATSDTLANEQFF.

This clonotype came up a few times. J is TRBJ1-5 and V is TRBV20-1; D is undetermined. Germline values: CDR1 DFQATT, CDR2 SNEGSKA (reference sequence). This CDR3 comprises 13 residues. The V and J ends lost 6 bases and 1 base respectively, with 10 bases between them. The CDR3 DNA reads as TGCAGTGCGACCCCTCAAAGCAATCAGCCCCAGCATTTT. Translation gives CSATPQSNQPQHF.

V and J are TRBV20-1 and TRBJ2-5; D is unclear. Germline V gives CDR1 DFQATT, CDR2 SNEGSKA (reference sequence). The CDR3 is 14 amino acids. With 1 base removed from V and 2 bases from J, the gap between germline ends came to 11 bases. The CDR3, as DNA: TGCAGTGCTAGAGCACCTGCACGACAAGAGACCCAGTACTTC. This gives the protein CSARAPARQETQYF.

This clonotype showed up just a few times. The CDR3 sequence is CASSIDRWDYSFTGELFF. The CDR3 region has the DNA TGTGCCAGTAGTATAGATCGTTGGGATTATTCATTCACCGGGGAGCTGTTTTTT. This rearrangement joins TRBV19 to TRBJ2-2; D is ambiguous. The CDR3 runs to 18 residues. V lost 0 bases and J lost 4, with 18 bases in between. Germline V CDR1 and CDR2: LNHDA, SQIVND (reference sequence).

Comment on this clonotype: The junction departs from germline at one end; a sequencing error may be responsible. The chain joins TRBV7-9 to TRBJ2-3, with D perhaps TRBD2 (6 bases). The CDR3 consists of 16 residues. CDR1 and CDR2 (germline): SEHNR, FQNEAQ (reference sequence). CDR3 sequence: CASSSPRAGLRDTQFF. For the CDR3, the DNA is TGTGCCAGCAGCTCCCCCCGGGCTGGACTACGAGATACGCAGTTTTTT.

V usage is TRBV18 and J usage is TRBJ1-1; weak D call: TRBD1 (5 bases). Trimming stripped 3 bases from V and 4 bases from J, with 9 bases between. The V gene's germline CDR1 is KGHSH and CDR2 LQKENI. The CDR3 consists of 13 residues. CDR3 DNA sequence: TGTGCCAGCTCACCTAGACAGTCCACTGAAGCTTTCTTT. It translates to CASSPRQSTEAFF.

V and J are TRBV6-1 and TRBJ2-1; D is undetermined. The CDR3 runs to 13 residues. V lost 7 bases and J lost 0, with 7 bases in between. CDR1 is MNHNS, CDR2 SASEGT, per germline. CDR3 sequence reads: CASKLSSYNEQFF. The DNA of the CDR3 is TGTGCCAGCAAGCTTAGCTCCTACAATGAGCAGTTCTTC.

As regards this clonotype: At one of its ends the junction is not consistent with the germline gene, which may arise from a read error. CDR3 loop: CASSLGGQVSGNTIYF. Written as DNA, the CDR3 is TGTGCCAGCAGCTTAGGGGGACAGGTCTCTGGGAACACCATATATTTT. The V gene is TRBV7-2, the J gene TRBJ1-3; 8 bases are a match to TRBD1. This CDR3 has 16 residues. Germline V CDR1 and CDR2: SGHTA, FQGNSA.

This clonotype appeared a few times. The chain combines TRBV6-2 or TRBV6-3 with TRBJ1-5, with D tentatively TRBD1 (5 bases). The CDR3 extends over 15 amino acids. With 5 bases removed from V and 3 bases from J, the gap between germline ends came to 14 bases. Germline V gives CDR1 MNHEY, CDR2 SVGEGT. In nucleotides, the CDR3 is TGTGCCAGCAGTCCTGCAGGGAGAATCAATCAGCCCCAGCATTTT. Amino acids: CASSPAGRINQPQHF.

The J gene is TRBJ2-2, the V gene TRBV12-3 or TRBV12-4; the match to TRBD2 covers 7 bases. CDR3 size: 14 residues. With V trimmed by 3 bases and J by 3 bases, 1 base remained unmatched. The CDR3: CASSFGGYTGELFF. In DNA, the CDR3 is TGTGCCAGCAGTTTCGGGGGGTACACCGGGGAGCTGTTTTTT.